Shown below are 13 T cell receptor beta chains from a single sample sequenced in a study of T cell responses to AZD1222 COVID-19 vaccine. The protocol was immunoSEQ multiplex PCR, while the TCRdb copy is restricted to in-frame clones and leaves out a portion. The table shows approximately 88,000 clones, with just over 90% occurring only once. Sequencing was performed on peripheral blood, taken on day 0 of AZD1222 vaccination. The source is an adult in good health.

The chain links TRBV19 to TRBJ2-1, with 8 bases lining up with TRBD1. V shed 4 bases, J shed 10 bases, and the junction held 6 bases outside the gene matches. The CDR3 sequence is 13 residues long. Germline V CDR1 and CDR2: LNHDA, SQIVND (reference sequence). The CDR3 DNA reads TGTGCCAGTAGTAAGGGCCGGGACAGGGAGCAGTTCTTC. Translated, it gives CASSKGRDREQFF. The variable domain in full, completed from reference TRBV19 and TRBJ2-1, reads DGGITQSPKYLFRKEGQNVTLSCEQNLNHDAMYWYRQDPGQGLRLIYYSQIVNDFQKGDIAEGYSVSREKKESFPLTVTSAQKNPTAFYLCASSKGRDREQFFGPGTRLTVL.

The chain joins TRBV9 to TRBJ2-6, with D perhaps being TRBD1 or TRBD2 (5 bases each). Germline CDR1 and CDR2: SGDLS and YYNGEE. The V and J ends lost 2 bases and 1 base respectively, with 13 bases between them. The CDR3 loop spans 17 amino acids. This chain's CDR3 is CASSVRGDGSGANVLTF. CDR3 nucleotides: TGTGCCAGCAGCGTGCGAGGGGACGGTTCTGGGGCCAACGTCCTGACTTTC. The entire variable domain, with the rest obtained from reference TRBV9 and TRBJ2-6, is as follows: DSGVTQTPKHLITATGQRVTLRCSPRSGDLSVYWYQQSLDQGLQFLIQYYNGEERAKGNILERFSAQQFPDLHSELNLSSLELGDSALYFCASSVRGDGSGANVLTFGAGSRLTVL.

The V gene is TRBV9, the J gene TRBJ2-2; 7 bases fit TRBD2. V gave up 3 bases and J gave up 6 bases; unmatched junction bases: 2. The CDR3 sequence is 13 residues long. CDR1 is SGDLS and CDR2 is YYNGEE in the germline V gene. The CDR3 bases are TGTGCCAGCAGCGCGGGAGGTCCCGGGGAGCTGTTTTTT. Translation gives CASSAGGPGELFF.

V usage is TRBV28 and J usage is TRBJ2-7; D is uncertain. The germline CDR1 and CDR2 sequences are MDHEN and SYDVKM. This CDR3 has 16 residues. With 2 bases removed from V and 2 bases from J, the gap between germline ends came to 16 bases. DNA of the CDR3: TGTGCCAGCAGTTTAGCCCCCTCCCAACCGACCTACGAGCAGTACTTC. Encoded protein: CASSLAPSQPTYEQYF.

The V and J genes are TRBV2 and TRBJ2-5; 9 nucleotides align to TRBD1. Per the germline V gene, CDR1 is SNHLY and CDR2 is FYNNEI. This CDR3 has 19 residues. With 1 base clipped from V and 5 bases from J, the junction kept 17 bases outside the gene matches. The CDR3 DNA sequence: TGTGCCAGCAGTGAAGTTCTACTATATCGGGGACAGGGATACGAGACCCAGTACTTC. It is translated as CASSEVLLYRGQGYETQYF. Using reference TRBV2 and TRBJ2-5 for the parts outside the CDR3, the full variable domain is EPEVTQTPSHQVTQMGQEVILRCVPISNHLYFYWYRQILGQKVEFLVSFYNNEISEKSEIFDDQFSVERPDGSNFTLKIRSTKLEDSAMYFCASSEVLLYRGQGYETQYFGPGTRLLVL.

This sequence joins TRBV28 and TRBJ2-1; tentatively, D is TRBD2 (5 bases). CDR1 MDHEN and CDR2 SYDVKM come from the germline V gene. The CDR3 runs to 15 residues. The germline V and J ends were trimmed by 5 bases and 2 bases, with 13 bases remaining between them. The DNA for the CDR3 is TGTGCCAGCAGTGTCATTAGGAGGACCTACAATGAGCAGTTCTTC. Residues: CASSVIRRTYNEQFF.

The chain links TRBV5-1 to TRBJ2-4; 10 bases line up with TRBD1. This CDR3 comprises 14 residues. The V segment lost 4 bases and the J segment 6 bases; nucleotides outside the gene matches: 4. Germline CDR1 SGHRS, CDR2 YFSETQ. The CDR3 sequence: CASSPTGGVNIQYF. The CDR3 region has the DNA TGCGCCAGCAGCCCGACAGGGGGCGTAAACATTCAGTACTTC. Full variable domain (missing parts from reference TRBV5-1 and TRBJ2-4): KAGVTQTPRYLIKTRGQQVTLSCSPISGHRSVSWYQQTPGQGLQFLFEYFSETQRNKGNFPGRFSGRQFSNSRSEMNVSTLELGDSALYLCASSPTGGVNIQYFGAGTRLSVL.

This clone showed up just once. This chain uses TRBV11-1 with TRBJ2-5; no reliable D call. The length of the CDR3 is 16 residues. V was cut by 1 base and J by 4 bases, with 16 bases left in between. In germline, CDR1 is SGHAT, CDR2 FQDESV (reference sequence). The CDR3 reads CASSLEMQRRRETQYF. The CDR3, as DNA: TGTGCCAGCAGCTTAGAGATGCAGAGAAGACGAGAGACCCAGTACTTC. The full variable domain, its missing parts supplied by reference TRBV11-1 and TRBJ2-5, is EAEVAQSPRYKITEKSQAVAFWCDPISGHATLYWYRQILGQGPELLVQFQDESVVDDSQLPKDRFSAERLKGVDSTLKIQPAELGDSAMYLCASSLEMQRRRETQYFGPGTRLLVL.

A single count supports this clone. The rearrangement joins TRBV5-1 to TRBJ2-7; 8 nucleotides match TRBD2. V dropped 1 base and J dropped 2; count of bases not matched to a gene: 5. Germline CDR1 SGHRS, CDR2 YFSETQ. The CDR3 totals 15 residues. The CDR3 loop reads CASSLFSGEPYEQYF. In DNA form, the CDR3 reads TGCGCCAGCAGCTTGTTTAGCGGGGAACCCTACGAGCAGTACTTC. Looking up the rest from reference TRBV5-1 and TRBJ2-7 gives the full variable domain: KAGVTQTPRYLIKTRGQQVTLSCSPISGHRSVSWYQQTPGQGLQFLFEYFSETQRNKGNFPGRFSGRQFSNSRSEMNVSTLELGDSALYLCASSLFSGEPYEQYFGPGTRLTVT.

The chain has TRBV21-1 and TRBJ1-6. TRBV21-1 has pseudogene status. The CDR3 is 18 amino acids. The CDR3 spells CASSKVGKRGQDNSPLHF. In DNA, the CDR3 is TGTGCCAGCAGCAAAGTAGGGAAGCGGGGGCAGGATAATTCACCCCTCCACTTT.

This chain joins TRBV28 and TRBJ1-3, with a possible D match to TRBD1 (5 bases). The germline V and J ends were trimmed by 5 bases and 2 bases, with 13 bases remaining between them. The germline V gene encodes CDR1 MDHEN and CDR2 SYDVKM. CDR3 length equals 15 residues. The CDR3 nucleotides read TGTGCCAGCAGTACGTTTGGGGGTACTGGAAACACCATATATTTT. Translated: CASSTFGGTGNTIYF.

The V and J genes are TRBV3-1 (or the pseudogene TRBV3-2) and TRBJ2-5, with a weak D call TRBD1 (5 bases). The CDR3 loop spans 13 amino acids. Germline V gene data show CDR1 as LGHDT and CDR2 as YNNKEL (reference sequence). V shed 3 bases and J shed 0 bases, with 5 bases lying between them. CDR3 sequence: CASSQTDQETQYF. Written as DNA, the CDR3 is TGTGCCAGCAGCCAGACAGACCAAGAGACCCAGTACTTC.

The chain has TRBV28 and TRBJ2-5; the D gene is possibly TRBD1 (6 bases). The V and J ends lost 4 bases and 4 bases respectively, with 16 bases between them. Germline V gene lookup returns CDR1 MDHEN and CDR2 SYDVKM. This CDR3 is 15 amino acids long. This chain's CDR3 is CASSSQGFRVETQYF. CDR3 DNA sequence: TGTGCCAGCAGTTCCCAGGGGTTTCGCGTAGAGACCCAGTACTTC.